This T cell receptor (beta chain) was sequenced for a study of shared clonotypes between healthy human individuals. This CDR3 is built from 13 residues. Germline V CDR1 and CDR2: MNHNY, SVGAGI (reference sequence). Trimming removed 5 bases from V and 7 bases from J, with 12 bases in between. Points from the study as a whole: Several donors had about 5.1% of their naive CD4 clonotypes in common. Apart from blood, nothing was sampled; tissue repertoires likely differ. Memory subsets generally showed lower estimated richness than naive subsets.

In replicate PCRs of sorted subsets, about 220 ng DNA, roughly 27,000 T cell genomes, was used. The repertoire was sequenced with immunoSEQ multiplex PCR; TCRdb's copy has only in-frame clones and lacks some. The sample has about 2.4 million clones; around nine tenths are singletons. About this clone itself: Its cognate antigen is unknown.

The chain is built from TRBV6-6 and TRBJ2-1, with D unresolved. Sequenced: naive CD4+ T cells sorted from blood. The subset is: CD45RA+ positively selected. The TCR sequence derives from a man aged 18 to 29 in good health. The CDR3 coding sequence is TGTGCCAGCAGTCGCGAGTTTGAGAATGAGCAGTTCTTC. Translated: CASSREFENEQFF.